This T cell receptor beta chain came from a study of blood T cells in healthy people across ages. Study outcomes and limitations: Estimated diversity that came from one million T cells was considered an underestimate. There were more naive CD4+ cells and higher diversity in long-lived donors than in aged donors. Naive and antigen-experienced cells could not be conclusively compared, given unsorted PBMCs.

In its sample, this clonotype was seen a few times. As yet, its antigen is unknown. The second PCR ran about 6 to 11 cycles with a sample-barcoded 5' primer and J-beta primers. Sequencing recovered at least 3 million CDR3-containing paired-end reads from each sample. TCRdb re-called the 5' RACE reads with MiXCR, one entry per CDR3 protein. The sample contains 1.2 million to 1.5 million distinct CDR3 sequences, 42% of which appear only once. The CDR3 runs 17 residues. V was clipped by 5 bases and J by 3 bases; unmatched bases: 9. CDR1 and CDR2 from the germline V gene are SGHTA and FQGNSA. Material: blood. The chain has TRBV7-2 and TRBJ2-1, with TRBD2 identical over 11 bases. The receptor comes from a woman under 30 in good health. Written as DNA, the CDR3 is TGTGCCAGCAGCCCAGCCGGGACTAGCGGCCTCTACAATGAGCAGTTCTTC. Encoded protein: CASSPAGTSGLYNEQFF.